This T cell receptor (beta chain) originates from a study of CXCR3-negative and CXCR3-positive naive CD8 T cells. The wider study: TRB reads totalled about 135 million, about 1.5 +/- 0.3 million per library.

CDR3 size: 14 residues. In germline, CDR1 is SGHTA, CDR2 FQGNSA. Findings of the study overall: Whereas both naive subsets had comparably high diversity, memory CD8+ cells had much lower diversity. CXCR3-negative and CXCR3-positive naive cells shared comparable TRBV-TRBJ usage, but memory cells did not. Most assays used freshly isolated PBMCs, as cryopreservation partially reduced CXCR3.

A remark on this clonotype: Its antigen remains unknown.

Through 5' RACE with UMI labels, the TRB cDNA libraries were prepared. TCRdb re-called the 5' RACE reads and gives one entry per CDR3 protein, without DNA. The table for this sample gives 56,000 or so distinct CDR3 sequences. This sequence was found in a human donor in good health. Some clones in this sample may be carry-over from other donors' samples. The chain combines TRBV7-2 with TRBJ2-3; TCRdb names TRBD1, which stays unverified in the absence of DNA. The sequencing input was memory CD8+ T cells from blood. The CDR3 sequence is CASSLVFPGDTQYF.